These 20 T cell receptor beta chains came from one sample sequenced in a study of T cells in Graves' hyperthyroidism and ophthalmopathy. RNA transcripts served as the template for amplifying TCR beta CDR3 regions. The primer set for the first-round RT-PCR of the TCR CDR3 was HTBI. MiXCR, applied by TCRdb to the multiplex PCR reads, yields one record per CDR3 protein. In the table there are nearly 600,000 distinct CDR3 sequences, 13% to 15% of which are singletons. Sample: blood. All receptors derive from a woman aged 18-35 years with Graves' ophthalmopathy.

The table lists this clonotype with a few counts. The V and J genes are TRBV18 and TRBJ2-3, with 11 bases lining up with TRBD1. Germline CDR1 KGHSH, CDR2 LQKENI. Unmatched junction bases numbered 5, after V lost 1 base and J lost 5 bases. The CDR3 is made up of 16 amino acids. The CDR3 region is CASSPQRTGGRDTQYF. The CDR3 DNA reads TGTGCCAGCTCACCACAAAGGACAGGGGGCCGAGATACGCAGTATTTT.

The rearrangement links TRBV30 to TRBJ1-6, with 8 bases lining up with TRBD1. The CDR3 has 16 amino acids. V gave up 3 bases and J gave up 5 bases; unmatched junction bases: 9. The germline V gene has CDR1 GTSNPN and CDR2 SVGIG (reference sequence). This chain's CDR3 is CAWRTWGDRHNSPLHF. DNA for the CDR3: TGTGCCTGGAGAACGTGGGGGGACAGGCATAATTCACCCCTCCACTTT.

This clonotype was detected many times. V and J are TRBV28 and TRBJ2-1, with D perhaps assigned TRBD1 or TRBD2 (6 bases each). From germline, CDR1 is MDHEN and CDR2 SYDVKM. Trimming removed 3 bases at V and 6 bases at J, with 18 bases between. The CDR3 runs to 16 residues. CDR3 in amino acids: CASSLLGGPPPNEQFF. The DNA for the CDR3 is TGTGCCAGCAGTTTGTTGGGGGGCCCCCCCCCCAATGAGCAGTTCTTC.

This chain uses TRBV19 with TRBJ1-2; TRBD1 matches 7 bases. Germline loops: CDR1 LNHDA, CDR2 SQIVND (reference sequence). With V trimmed by 0 bases and J by 7 bases, 8 bases remained unmatched. CDR3 size: 15 residues. The CDR3 DNA sequence: TGTGCCAGTAGTATAGAGAGGGACAGCTACTGTGGCTACACCTTC. Its translation: CASSIERDSYCGYTF.

This clonotype was observed many times. V usage is TRBV11-3 and J usage is TRBJ2-1, with TRBD2 matching 9 bases. This CDR3 has 15 residues. With 5 bases clipped from V and 10 bases from J, the junction kept 12 bases outside the gene matches. Per the germline V gene, CDR1 is SGHNT and CDR2 is YENEEA. CDR3 region: CASSILAGRGGEQFF. The DNA for the CDR3 is TGTGCCAGCAGCATACTAGCGGGCCGGGGGGGAGAGCAGTTCTTC.

This clonotype has at least ten counts. The chain is built from TRBV12-3 or TRBV12-4 and TRBJ1-5; D is uncertain. Trimming cost V 6 bases and J 4 bases, with 13 bases left between them. The CDR3 contains 14 residues. The DNA of the CDR3 is TGTGCCAGCAGGACGAGTGGTCTAAATCAGCCCCAGCATTTT. Translation gives CASRTSGLNQPQHF.

This clonotype was counted ten times or more. This chain uses TRBV10-3 with TRBJ2-1; a possible D gene is TRBD1 (6 bases). V gave up 5 bases and J gave up 4 bases, with 12 bases separating them. The CDR3 runs 14 residues. CDR1 is ENHRY, CDR2 SYGVKD, per germline. CDR3 protein: CAISFSGVYNEQFF. The CDR3 nucleotides read TGTGCCATCAGTTTCTCAGGGGTGTACAATGAGCAGTTCTTC.

V is TRBV5-5 and J is TRBJ2-1; no firm D call. There are 15 residues in the CDR3. Trimming left V 1 base short and J 9 bases short, with 17 bases between. Germline V gene lookup returns CDR1 SGHKS and CDR2 YYEKEE (reference sequence). The CDR3 DNA follows: TGTGCCAGCAGCTTGCCCTCCCCCGGGTTGGGTGAGCAGTTCTTC. Its protein is CASSLPSPGLGEQFF.

There are many counts of this clonotype. The rearrangement uses TRBV6-1 and TRBJ2-4, with D perhaps TRBD1 (6 bases). Trimming pared 1 base from V and 3 bases from J, leaving 7 bases between. Germline V CDR1 and CDR2: MNHNS, SASEGT. The CDR3 extends over 14 amino acids. The CDR3 sequence is CASSEGDIKNIQYF. The CDR3 DNA reads as TGTGCCAGCAGTGAAGGGGACATCAAAAACATTCAGTACTTC.

In its sample, this clonotype was seen many times. The V gene is TRBV6-5, the J gene TRBJ2-2; D remains ambiguous. V lost 2 bases, J lost 6 bases, and 7 bases lay in between. Germline CDR1 is MNHEY and CDR2 is SVGAGI. The CDR3 loop spans 13 amino acids. DNA of the CDR3: TGTGCCAGCAGTTACCCCTCAGCCGGGGAGCTGTTTTTT. As protein: CASSYPSAGELFF.

This clonotype was detected ten times or more. V usage is TRBV7-2 and J usage is TRBJ2-3; D is unclear. V was shortened by 3 bases and J by 4 bases, with 14 bases between the two germline ends. There are 15 residues in the CDR3. From germline, CDR1 is SGHTA and CDR2 FQGNSA. DNA of the CDR3: TGTGCCAGCAGCTTCTCTGGTCAGGCCGCAGATACGCAGTATTTT. Translation: CASSFSGQAADTQYF.

The J gene is TRBJ2-7, the V gene TRBV6-2 or TRBV6-3, with 13 positions matching TRBD2. This CDR3 is built from 16 residues. The V gene end was trimmed by 6 bases and the J gene end by 4 bases; junction bases not matched to a gene: 9. In germline, CDR1 is MNHEY, CDR2 SVGEGT. The CDR3 loop is CASSTLRGLAGYEQYF. DNA of the CDR3: TGTGCCAGCAGCACGCTGAGGGGACTAGCGGGATACGAGCAGTACTTC.

This clonotype was detected ten times or more. The genes are TRBV2 and TRBJ1-2; 7 bases line up with TRBD1. The V gene's germline CDR1 is SNHLY and CDR2 FYNNEI. Trimming took 2 bases from V and 4 from J; bases not matched to a gene: 22. The CDR3 is 20 amino acids. CDR3 amino acids: CASSERTGGVAVYDFYGYTF. Written as DNA, the CDR3 is TGTGCCAGCAGTGAAAGGACAGGAGGGGTAGCAGTTTACGATTTCTATGGCTACACCTTC.

This clonotype was observed many times. The gene calls are TRBV27 and TRBJ1-5; 9 nucleotides align to TRBD1. From germline, CDR1 is MNHEY and CDR2 SMNVEV (reference sequence). The CDR3 sequence is 16 residues long. J lost 3 bases, V lost 4 bases, and 7 bases had no gene match. The CDR3, as DNA: TGTGCCAGCAGTTCATGGACAGGGGCGCACAATCAGCCCCAGCATTTT. Amino acids: CASSSWTGAHNQPQHF.

The table lists this clonotype with many counts. CDR3 in DNA: TGTGCTAGTGGTTTGGTACGTGGGGAGCAGTACTTC. It yields the protein CASGLVRGEQYF. The genes are TRBV12-5 and TRBJ2-7; D is unresolved. The CDR3 runs to 12 residues. The germline V gene has CDR1 LGHNT and CDR2 FRNRAP. Deletions cut 0 bases from V and 7 bases from J, with 7 bases between.

This clonotype was observed at least ten times. The chain combines TRBV12-3 or TRBV12-4 with TRBJ2-5; no firm D call. The CDR3 contains 13 residues. Between the trimmed V and J ends, which lost 2 bases and 7 bases, there was a span of 11 bases. The CDR3: CASSLTLVGTQYF. DNA for the CDR3: TGTGCCAGCAGTTTAACCCTAGTAGGGACCCAGTACTTC.

This rearrangement joins TRBV3-1 to TRBJ1-1; D is ambiguous. V was cut by 5 bases and J by 7 bases, with 11 bases left in between. The CDR3 is 12 residues long. Germline CDR1 LGHDT, CDR2 YNNKEL (reference sequence). CDR3 bases: TGTGCCAGCAGCTCAACGGGGTTTGAAGCTTTCTTT. It encodes CASSSTGFEAFF.

In its sample, this clonotype was seen many times. The CDR3 DNA reads TGTGCCTGCCATGGCTGTGGCGGCACAGATACGCAGTATTTT. Translation: CACHGCGGTDTQYF. This chain connects TRBV30 to TRBJ2-3; D not certain. V lost 6 bases and J lost 1, with 14 bases in between. Germline V CDR1 and CDR2: GTSNPN, SVGIG (reference sequence). The CDR3 runs to 14 residues.

The chain uses TRBV29-1 and TRBJ2-1; either TRBD1 or TRBD2 may fit D (5 bases each). Germline V gene lookup returns CDR1 SQVTM and CDR2 ANQGSEA. CDR3 length: 12 amino acids. V dropped 1 base and J dropped 10 bases, with 11 bases sitting between them. The CDR3 spells CSVEVGAGEQFF. CDR3 bases: TGCAGCGTTGAAGTCGGGGCTGGAGAGCAGTTCTTC.

The chain joins TRBV6-2 or TRBV6-3 to TRBJ2-5; maybe TRBD2 (5 bases). In germline, CDR1 is MNHEY, CDR2 SVGEGT. V was cut by 6 bases and J by 2 bases, with 13 bases left in between. This CDR3 region has 14 residues. CDR3 DNA: TGTGCCAGCAGAGCCTCTAGCCAACAAGAGACCCAGTACTTC. It encodes CASRASSQQETQYF.